This T cell receptor beta chain is from a study of glioma-infiltrating T cells after dendritic cell vaccination. Whole-study results and caveats: Complete blood and tumor specimen sets were limited to few patients.

Germline-derived CDR1 and CDR2 are ENHRY and SYGVKD. With 10 bases removed from V and 3 bases from J, the gap between germline ends came to 22 bases. The CDR3 extends over 15 amino acids. Regarding this clone: Its antigen remains unknown.

Up to 2 ug genomic DNA was used for TCRB CDR3 amplification. Amplification used 60 V beta primers and 13 J beta primers. Sequencing used immunoSEQ multiplex PCR; TCRdb keeps in-frame clones, though not all of them. The table shows 98,000 or so clones, with approximately 80% occurring only once. Noted time point: after dendritic cell vaccination, including at tumor progression/relapse. Patients had residual fresh-frozen tumor tissue and more than two years of survival data. The receptor's source is a human donor with glioblastoma. This chain uses TRBV10-3 with TRBJ2-7; tentatively, D is TRBD1 (6 bases). Here the sequenced sample was blood, taken after dendritic cell vaccination. CDR3 residues: CASSKLVAGVYEQYF. The CDR3 nucleotides are TGTGCCAGCAGCAAACTTGTGGCAGGGGTCTACGAGCAGTACTTC.